This T cell receptor (beta chain) was recorded in a study of cytomegalovirus exposure and HLA in healthy donors. Broader study findings: Looking again later, the authors saw that most CMV-associated TCR beta chains seemed HLA-restricted. Listed as cytomegalovirus-associated were roughly 180 TCR beta chains. In a later analysis, roughly 17,000 TCR beta sequences were associated with HLA alleles at 0.05 false discovery rate. Most subjects' HLA-A and HLA-B alleles were reportedly predicted from TCR beta sequences.

In the case of this clone: Its antigen is as yet unknown.

The primer mix had 60 Vbeta and 13 Jbeta primers. TCRdb's table, derived via immunoSEQ multiplex PCR, lists solely in-frame clones and lacks some. The sample carries over 120,000 clones, 75% recorded once. The TCR comes from a man under 40 in good health and CMV-seronegative. The specimen sequenced was PBMCs.

This CDR3 is CSGGGQGAEQFF. Here the CDR3 DNA reads TGCAGCGGGGGGGGACAGGGGGCCGAGCAGTTCTTC. This chain links TRBV29-1 with TRBJ2-1; 12 nucleotides align to TRBD1. V lost 7 bases and J lost 10; bases outside the gene matches: 5. The CDR3 has 12 amino acids. Germline V CDR1 and CDR2: SQVTM, ANQGSEA.